These T cell receptor beta chains were read from a single sample in a study of shared clonotypes between healthy human individuals. Assay used: immunoSEQ multiplex PCR; TCRdb lists only in-frame clones, some missing. Among millions of clones, about 95% were seen once, and the ten largest hold about 1.1%. Sequencing input: naive CD8+ T cells sorted from blood. The receptors here all came from a man between 18 and 29 years old in good health. CDR3s include the opening cysteine and the closing phenylalanine or tryptophan. D genes are given only for firm matches. Rows give clone size only sometimes, using once, few, many, or a class for an expanded clone.

d_gene: TRBD1
v_gene: TRBV28
abundance: -
j_gene: TRBJ2-2
len: 17
CDR3aa: CASRLRDRAARPGELFF
CDR3nt: TGTGCCAGCAGGCTCCGGGACAGGGCGGCGCGTCCCGGGGAGCTGTTTTTT

d_gene: TRBD2
v_gene: TRBV7-2
abundance: -
j_gene: TRBJ2-1
len: 17
CDR3aa: CASSLAERLAAYNEQFF
CDR3nt: TGTGCCAGCAGCTTAGCGGAACGGCTAGCGGCCTACAATGAGCAGTTCTTC

d_gene: -
v_gene: TRBV2
abundance: -
j_gene: TRBJ1-3
len: 17
CDR3aa: CASSSGPIGGSGNTIYF
CDR3nt: TGTGCCAGCAGCTCCGGGCCGATTGGGGGCTCTGGAAACACCATATATTTT

d_gene: -
v_gene: TRBV7-2
abundance: -
j_gene: TRBJ2-4
len: 18
CDR3aa: CASSLGGGLRDSKNIQYF
CDR3nt: TGTGCCAGCAGCTTAGGGGGGGGGCTCCGGGACAGTAAAAACATTCAGTACTTC

d_gene: -
v_gene: TRBV6-5
abundance: -
j_gene: TRBJ2-1
len: 13
CDR3aa: CASSYGGTDEQFF
CDR3nt: TGTGCCAGCAGTTACGGGGGGACGGATGAGCAGTTCTTC

d_gene: TRBD2
v_gene: TRBV27
abundance: -
j_gene: TRBJ2-3
len: 15
CDR3aa: CASSLILAGAERQYF
CDR3nt: TGTGCCAGCAGTTTAATACTAGCGGGGGCCGAGAGGCAGTATTTT

d_gene: -
v_gene: TRBV4-1
abundance: -
j_gene: TRBJ2-2
len: 15
CDR3aa: CASSHRASNTGELFF
CDR3nt: TGCGCCAGCAGCCACCGGGCTTCGAACACCGGGGAGCTGTTTTTT

d_gene: TRBD1
v_gene: TRBV2
abundance: -
j_gene: TRBJ2-3
len: 14
CDR3aa: CASSGQGSTDTQYF
CDR3nt: TGTGCCAGCAGTGGACAGGGCAGCACAGATACGCAGTATTTT

d_gene: TRBD2
v_gene: TRBV14
abundance: -
j_gene: TRBJ2-3
len: 15
CDR3aa: CASSSTSGSTDTQYF
CDR3nt: TGTGCCAGCAGCTCGACTAGCGGGAGCACAGATACGCAGTATTTT

d_gene: -
v_gene: TRBV4-1
abundance: -
j_gene: TRBJ1-2
len: 11
CDR3aa: CASSQGAGYTF
CDR3nt: TGCGCCAGCAGCCAGGGAGCCGGCTACACCTTC

d_gene: -
v_gene: TRBV9
abundance: -
j_gene: TRBJ2-5
len: 13
CDR3aa: CASSPKDEETQYF
CDR3nt: TGTGCCAGCAGCCCCAAGGATGAAGAGACCCAGTACTTC

d_gene: -
v_gene: TRBV4-1
abundance: -
j_gene: TRBJ2-5
len: 13
CDR3aa: CASSQEGRGTQYF
CDR3nt: TGCGCCAGCAGCCAAGAGGGTCGGGGTACCCAGTACTTC

d_gene: -
v_gene: TRBV5-6
abundance: -
j_gene: TRBJ2-7
len: 14
CDR3aa: CASSLFRSSYEQYF
CDR3nt: TGTGCCAGCAGCTTGTTCAGGAGCTCCTACGAGCAGTACTTC

d_gene: -
v_gene: TRBV11-2
abundance: -
j_gene: TRBJ1-1
len: 12
CDR3aa: CASSPGLTEAFF
CDR3nt: TGTGCCAGCAGCCCAGGGTTAACTGAAGCTTTCTTT

d_gene: -
v_gene: TRBV7-9
abundance: -
j_gene: TRBJ2-5
len: 15
CDR3aa: CASSLGVGPQETQYF
CDR3nt: TGTGCCAGCAGCTTAGGCGTCGGACCTCAAGAGACCCAGTACTTC

d_gene: -
v_gene: TRBV18
abundance: -
j_gene: TRBJ2-3
len: 14
CDR3aa: CASSGGMRLDTQYF
CDR3nt: TGTGCCAGCTCAGGGGGGATGCGCCTAGATACGCAGTATTTT

d_gene: TRBD1
v_gene: TRBV5-5
abundance: -
j_gene: TRBJ2-6
len: 16
CDR3aa: CASSTGTGSGANVLTF
CDR3nt: TGTGCCAGCAGCACCGGGACAGGGTCTGGGGCCAACGTCCTGACTTTC

d_gene: TRBD1
v_gene: TRBV7-9
abundance: -
j_gene: TRBJ1-1
len: 17
CDR3aa: CASSLGQGTYLDTEAFF
CDR3nt: TGTGCCAGCAGCTTAGGACAGGGGACCTACTTGGACACTGAAGCTTTCTTT

d_gene: TRBD1
v_gene: TRBV2
abundance: -
j_gene: TRBJ1-5
len: 15
CDR3aa: CASSVGTGGDQPQHF
CDR3nt: TGTGCCAGCAGCGTCGGGACAGGGGGGGATCAGCCCCAGCATTTT

d_gene: TRBD1
v_gene: TRBV9
abundance: once
j_gene: TRBJ2-7
len: 12
CDR3aa: CASRGQGYEQYF
CDR3nt: TGTGCCAGCCGGGGACAGGGCTACGAGCAGTACTTC

d_gene: TRBD1
v_gene: TRBV6-4
abundance: -
j_gene: TRBJ1-6
len: 15
CDR3aa: CASSDVGQRNSPLHF
CDR3nt: TGTGCCAGCAGTGACGTGGGACAGAGAAATTCACCCCTCCACTTT

d_gene: TRBD2
v_gene: TRBV13
abundance: -
j_gene: TRBJ2-1
len: 21
CDR3aa: CASSHHGGLGREGLGYNEQFF
CDR3nt: TGTGCCAGCAGCCATCACGGCGGGTTGGGGCGGGAGGGCCTTGGGTACAATGAGCAGTTCTTC

d_gene: -
v_gene: TRBV29-1
abundance: -
j_gene: TRBJ1-2
len: 13
CDR3aa: CSGGEPPDYGYTF
CDR3nt: TGCAGCGGAGGGGAGCCCCCTGACTATGGCTACACCTTC

d_gene: -
v_gene: TRBV6-1
abundance: -
j_gene: TRBJ2-1
len: 15
CDR3aa: CASSVTRDNPNEQFF
CDR3nt: TGTGCCAGCAGTGTCACACGGGACAACCCCAATGAGCAGTTCTTC

d_gene: -
v_gene: TRBV5-1
abundance: -
j_gene: TRBJ1-3
len: 15
CDR3aa: CASSLAGALGNTIYF
CDR3nt: TGCGCCAGCAGCTTGGCAGGGGCTCTTGGAAACACCATATATTTT

d_gene: TRBD1
v_gene: TRBV28
abundance: -
j_gene: TRBJ2-7
len: 15
CDR3aa: CASSERTGGIYEQYF
CDR3nt: TGTGCCAGCAGCGAAAGGACAGGGGGTATCTACGAGCAGTACTTC

d_gene: TRBD2
v_gene: TRBV13
abundance: -
j_gene: TRBJ2-3
len: 17
CDR3aa: CASSSPRLAGGTDTQYF
CDR3nt: TGTGCCAGCAGCTCCCCCAGACTAGCGGGGGGCACAGATACGCAGTATTTT

d_gene: -
v_gene: TRBV11-2
abundance: -
j_gene: TRBJ2-7
len: 15
CDR3aa: CASSLEGNWGYEQYF
CDR3nt: TGTGCCAGCAGCTTAGAGGGGAATTGGGGATACGAGCAGTACTTC

d_gene: -
v_gene: TRBV4-2
abundance: -
j_gene: TRBJ1-2
len: 14
CDR3aa: CASSQPGANYGYTF
CDR3nt: TGTGCCAGCAGCCAACCAGGCGCTAACTATGGCTACACCTTC

d_gene: -
v_gene: TRBV10-3
abundance: -
j_gene: TRBJ2-1
len: 12
CDR3aa: CAISDPPREQFF
CDR3nt: TGTGCCATCAGTGACCCCCCCCGAGAGCAGTTCTTC

d_gene: TRBD1
v_gene: TRBV6-5
abundance: -
j_gene: TRBJ1-2
len: 13
CDR3aa: CASSYGQGVGYTF
CDR3nt: TGTGCCAGCAGCTACGGACAGGGGGTGGGCTACACCTTC

d_gene: TRBD2
v_gene: TRBV5-8
abundance: -
j_gene: TRBJ2-3
len: 16
CDR3aa: CASSFLAGTYTDTQYF
CDR3nt: TGTGCCAGCAGCTTTTTAGCGGGGACGTACACAGATACGCAGTATTTT

d_gene: TRBD2
v_gene: TRBV5-1
abundance: -
j_gene: TRBJ2-1
len: 16
CDR3aa: CASSLALIAGEHEQFF
CDR3nt: TGCGCCAGCAGCTTGGCGTTGATAGCGGGGGAGCATGAGCAGTTCTTC

d_gene: -
v_gene: TRBV19
abundance: -
j_gene: TRBJ2-1
len: 12
CDR3aa: CASNNPYNEQFF
CDR3nt: TGTGCCAGTAATAACCCCTACAATGAGCAGTTCTTC

d_gene: -
v_gene: TRBV11-2
abundance: -
j_gene: TRBJ1-5
len: 15
CDR3aa: CASSYDRYSNQPQHF
CDR3nt: TGTGCCAGCAGCTACGACAGATACTCCAATCAGCCCCAGCATTTT

d_gene: -
v_gene: TRBV6-5
abundance: -
j_gene: TRBJ2-1
len: 14
CDR3aa: CASSYSGRPNEQFF
CDR3nt: TGTGCCAGCAGTTACTCGGGACGTCCAAATGAGCAGTTCTTC

d_gene: -
v_gene: TRBV5-8
abundance: -
j_gene: TRBJ2-7
len: 11
CDR3aa: CASSLYDEQYF
CDR3nt: TGTGCCAGCAGCTTGTACGACGAGCAGTACTTC

d_gene: TRBD2
v_gene: TRBV13
abundance: -
j_gene: TRBJ2-5
len: 15
CDR3aa: CASSSAGVYQETQYF
CDR3nt: TGTGCCAGCAGCTCAGCGGGGGTGTACCAAGAGACCCAGTACTTC

d_gene: TRBD2
v_gene: TRBV27
abundance: -
j_gene: TRBJ2-3
len: 18
CDR3aa: CASSLSIPGGGAVDTQYF
CDR3nt: TGTGCCAGCAGTTTATCGATCCCAGGCGGGGGGGCGGTAGATACGCAGTATTTT

d_gene: TRBD1
v_gene: TRBV6-1
abundance: -
j_gene: TRBJ1-4
len: 14
CDR3aa: CASSLGQANEKLFF
CDR3nt: TGTGCCAGCAGTCTCGGACAGGCTAATGAAAAACTGTTTTTT

d_gene: -
v_gene: TRBV12-1
abundance: few
j_gene: TRBJ2-1
len: 10
CDR3aa: CADGDNEQFF
CDR3nt: TGCGCCGACGGAGACAATGAGCAGTTCTTC

d_gene: TRBD2
v_gene: TRBV27
abundance: -
j_gene: TRBJ2-1
len: 16
CDR3aa: CASSLWASGSLNEQFF
CDR3nt: TGTGCCAGCAGTTTATGGGCTAGCGGGAGTCTCAATGAGCAGTTCTTC